This TCR beta chain was identified during a study of blood T cells in healthy people across ages (dated by TCRdb to the mid-2010s). At the level of the whole study: In model experiments, template switching captured roughly one uniquely barcoded TCR beta cDNA molecule for every two T cells. Using deep sequencing normalized with unique cDNA molecular identifiers, the study measured how TCR beta repertoire diversity changes with age. The donors were divided into four age groups: young (average around 16 years), middle-aged (approximately 39), aged (under 70) and long-lived (more than 75). To avoid experimental bias, donors of different ages were distributed randomly across sequencing lanes. Using the same blood draw, the study looked at two additional independent replicas of 1 million unique cDNA reads for two donors, one aged 18 to 30 and the other aged 80 or older.

In regard to this clonotype: The antigen it recognizes is unknown. Within one base of it there is no much larger clone, and no base qualities were kept.

CDR1 and CDR2 are drawn from the germline V gene: MDHEN, SYDVKM. V lost 6 bases and J lost 1 base; the stretch between them is 7 bases long. The cysteine opens and the phenylalanine closes a CDR3 of 12 amino acids. The CDR3 DNA has 36 bases and is translated from base 1. Libraries came from 5' RACE. The instrument was an Illumina HiSeq 2500. A second PCR of roughly 7 to 11 cycles was performed with a sample-barcoded 5' primer and a J-beta primer mix. A unique molecular identifier was introduced onto each TCR beta cDNA molecule by a template-switch 5' adaptor carrying 12 random nucleotides. At least 2.5 million CDR3-containing paired-end reads were obtained from each sample. The Mint cDNA synthesis kit, primed by a TRBC-specific oligonucleotide, was used to synthesize first-strand cDNA from all RNA. All cDNA was treated with uracil-DNA glycosylase and then went through a first 18-cycle PCR with the universal primers M1SS and BC2_uni_R. As for the original processing: For normalization, 1 million high-quality reads were randomly selected from each sample, with every read carrying a distinct molecular identifier. Instead of being binned into consensus sequences, reads with shared molecular identifiers were discarded. MiTCR, run with a Q25 quality threshold and the strictest error-elimination algorithm, handled CDR3 identification, clonotype clustering and error correction. A nonparametric unseen species model with Euler transformation was used to estimate lower-bound total TCR beta diversity. The raw public reads went through TCRdb reprocessing: fastp at Q25, MiXCR clone calling, in-frame beta chains kept. Every CDR3 protein is listed once, alongside the most common genes and DNA of its rows. The V and J calls come from TCRdb's annotation, not from the publication. For this sample there are approximately 730,000 distinct CDR3 sequences; around 40% appear just once. The ten biggest clones cover under 25% of the sample.

Study-wide conclusions, independent of this receptor: The long-lived group showed more naive CD4+ T cells, fewer expanded clones and increased TCR diversity than the aged group, suggesting age selection. Estimates of total diversity based on one million sequenced T cells were considered lower bounds and underestimates. Donor CMV infection status was unknown, potentially confounding age-related changes in expanded clonotypes. As age increased, observed TCR beta diversity per million T cells dropped in a roughly linear way, and a significant reduction was already evident by age about 36. The percentage of naive T cells measured by flow cytometry correlated strongly with observed TCR beta diversity. Because profiling used bulk unsorted PBMCs, naive and antigen-experienced compartments could not be compared conclusively.

Donors were a few dozen systemically healthy Caucasian individuals from Russia aged 6 to 90 years. About 10 milliliters of peripheral blood were collected from each donor into EDTA-treated Vacutainer tubes. Ficoll-Paque density-gradient centrifugation was used to isolate PBMCs, with at least 6.5 million per sample. Total RNA was extracted from PBMCs with Trizol reagent, with at least 5 micrograms obtained per sample. Naive CD45RAhigh/CD27high T cell percentages were measured by flow cytometry on a PBMC aliquot from every donor. This chain is built from TRBV28 and TRBJ2-7, with no reliable assignment of the D segment. The source of this sequence is a woman aged 60 to 75 in good health. Sequencing was done on a sample of blood. The nucleotide sequence is given as TGTGCCAGCAGGACCAAATCCTACGAGCAGTACTTC. Translated, this is CASRTKSYEQYF.